This passage covers 10 T cell receptor beta chains from one sample sequenced in a study of Ad26.COV2.S vaccination and SARS-CoV-2 variants. Sequenced by immunoSEQ multiplex PCR; TCRdb stores in-frame clones only, minus some. Seen here are some 290,000 clones, more than 70% observed once, and the top ten hold roughly 2.1%. Treatment: 15 to 20 received Ad26.COV2.S at low or high dose, single or two shots; a few received placebo; per-sample allocation not given. On day 63 after the first injection, vaccine and placebo recipients gave samples. The specimen comprised peripheral blood, sampled in a trial of Ad26.COV2.S vaccine versus placebo. Receptors were obtained from a person aged 18 to 65 who received the Ad26.COV2.S COVID-19 vaccine or a placebo.

V is TRBV3-1 (or the pseudogene TRBV3-2) and J is TRBJ1-2, with D maybe TRBD1 (6 bases). V lost 4 bases and J 1 base, leaving 22 bases between the germline ends. CDR1 is LGHDT and CDR2 is YNNKEL in the germline V gene (reference sequence). The CDR3 has 18 amino acids. The CDR3 DNA reads as TGTGCCAGCAGCCCCACCTCGGGACACCTCGGGGGTAACTATGGCTACACCTTC. Translated, it gives CASSPTSGHLGGNYGYTF.

The chain carries TRBV7-2 and TRBJ1-2; D not certain. Germline values: CDR1 SGHTA, CDR2 FQGNSA. Trimming removed 6 bases from V and 4 bases from J, with 21 bases in between. This CDR3 region has 16 residues. CDR3 sequence (DNA): TGTGCCAGCAGTTCCACACCAACCCAAGGGCTCTATGGCTACACCTTC. Encoded protein: CASSSTPTQGLYGYTF.

The chain combines TRBV5-4 with TRBJ2-5; D possibly uses TRBD1 or TRBD2 (6 bases each). The length of the CDR3 is 14 residues. The V and J ends lost 0 bases and 4 bases respectively, with 10 bases between them. CDR1 and CDR2 from the germline V gene are SGHNT and YYREEE (reference sequence). CDR3 bases: TGTGCCAGCAGCTTGGGCAGGGGAGGAGAGACCCAGTACTTC. This codes for CASSLGRGGETQYF.

The chain employs TRBV27 and TRBJ2-3, with 7 bases aligning to TRBD2. The CDR3 contains 15 residues. With V trimmed by 4 bases and J by 4 bases, 8 bases remained unmatched. From germline, CDR1 is MNHEY and CDR2 SMNVEV (reference sequence). CDR3 sequence (DNA): TGTGCCAGCAGTTCCCCCCCAAGCGGGGCAGATACGCAGTATTTT. Translation: CASSSPPSGADTQYF.

J is TRBJ2-2 and V is TRBV19; no reliable D call. The germline CDR1 and CDR2 sequences are LNHDA and SQIVND (reference sequence). V was pared by 5 bases and J by 2 bases, with 12 bases between. The CDR3 contains 15 residues. The CDR3 DNA sequence: TGTGCCAGTAGTCTCCAATATATCAACACCGGGGAGCTGTTTTTT. Translating gives CASSLQYINTGELFF. Based on the CDR3 plus reference TRBV19 and TRBJ2-2, the full variable domain is DGGITQSPKYLFRKEGQNVTLSCEQNLNHDAMYWYRQDPGQGLRLIYYSQIVNDFQKGDIAEGYSVSREKKESFPLTVTSAQKNPTAFYLCASSLQYINTGELFFGEGSRLTVL.

This rearrangement joins TRBV6-2 or TRBV6-3 to TRBJ2-7, with 9 bases matching TRBD2. J lost 0 bases, V lost 4 bases, and 1 base had no gene match. Germline loops: CDR1 MNHEY, CDR2 SVGEGT. This CDR3 region has 14 residues. The CDR3: CASSWTSVSYEQYF. Here the CDR3 DNA reads TGTGCCAGCAGTTGGACTAGCGTCTCCTACGAGCAGTACTTC.

The chain recombines TRBV2 with TRBJ2-6; no clear D. This CDR3 comprises 15 residues. Germline CDR1 SNHLY, CDR2 FYNNEI. Trimming took off 3 bases at V and 4 bases at J, with 10 bases between the two ends. This CDR3 is CASSDKGPGANVLTF. The CDR3 DNA reads as TGTGCCAGCAGTGATAAGGGTCCCGGGGCCAACGTCCTGACTTTC.

This rearrangement joins TRBV27 to TRBJ1-3, with a possible D match to TRBD1 (5 bases). CDR3 length equals 16 residues. Germline CDR1 and CDR2: MNHEY and SMNVEV (reference sequence). V was shortened by 3 bases and J by 0 bases, with 12 bases between the two germline ends. The CDR3 nucleotides are TGTGCCAGCAGTTTCCGGGGGGACGTCTCTGGAAACACCATATATTTT. Its translation is CASSFRGDVSGNTIYF.

Only a few counts were recorded for this clone. The genes are TRBV7-2 and TRBJ1-6; tentative D call: TRBD1 (6 bases). The CDR3 totals 14 residues. CDR1 SGHTA and CDR2 FQGNSA come from the germline V gene. V gave up 8 bases and J gave up 7 bases, with 15 bases separating them. CDR3 bases: TGTGCCAGCGGAACTACAGGGCGGAATTCACCCCTCCACTTT. Translating it yields CASGTTGRNSPLHF.

The chain is built from TRBV6-5 and TRBJ1-2, with TRBD1 as a possible D gene (5 bases). The CDR3 has 12 residues. V lost 0 bases and J 9 bases, leaving 8 bases between the germline ends. Germline V gene data show CDR1 as MNHEY and CDR2 as SVGAGI. CDR3 region: CASSYSGTSYTF. CDR3 coding DNA: TGTGCCAGCAGTTACTCAGGGACTAGCTACACCTTC.